This T cell receptor beta chain stems from a study of T cells in Graves' hyperthyroidism and ophthalmopathy (dated by TCRdb to about 2019). About the study as a whole: Peripheral blood was collected at initial diagnosis, before any treatment. TCR V-J signatures able to tell the groups apart were searched for in a discovery cohort of 95 or so patients, of whom under 45 had Graves' ophthalmopathy and about 60 had stable Graves' hyperthyroidism. Prospective prediction of ophthalmopathy was tested in an independent validation cohort of 18 hyperthyroidism patients and 15 to 17 patients who later progressed to ophthalmopathy. The approximately 97 discovery patients were randomly divided into training and test sets at a 7:3 ratio. Thyroid tissue and blood T-cell repertoires from about 6 Graves' hyperthyroidism patients were also compared in the study. After sampling, hyperthyroidism patients received methimazole starting at 30 mg daily, and ophthalmopathy patients received high-dose intravenous methylprednisolone. According to the paper, TCR Vbeta CDR3 sequencing was carried out on about 140 peripheral blood samples, which came from 40 to 45 ophthalmopathy, around 74 hyperthyroidism and roughly 17 progressor patients. The investigation overall reported the following: During validation, the model predicted progression to ophthalmopathy a median of around 6 months ahead of onset, with 70.59% sensitivity and about 72% specificity. A 13 V-J signature model separated ophthalmopathy from stable hyperthyroidism, with 87.88% sensitivity and approximately 81% specificity in cross-validation and 80%/75% in testing. Most expanded thyroid clonotypes (frequency above 0.001) were also detected in blood, suggesting blood repertoires may reflect thyroid immune responses. Sample size was not statistically predetermined, and blinding of investigators to group allocation was not performed.

Stable Graves' hyperthyroidism was defined as no progression to ophthalmopathy during 18 months of follow-up. Hyperthyroidism patients were newly diagnosed, with disease duration under 2 months, and aged 18 to 65 years. The study excluded patients with uncontrolled infections, other autoimmune diseases, pregnancy or lactation. Clinical symptoms, serum thyroxine and TRAb, thyroid ultrasound, and orbital computed tomography formed the basis for the diagnoses. PBMCs were separated from approximately 10 ml of fresh peripheral blood using Ficoll-Paque density gradient centrifugation. Total RNA was extracted using Trizol reagent, and RNA quality was assessed on an Agilent 2100 Bioanalyzer. Trimming takes 4 bases from V and 4 bases from J, and the germline ends sit 13 bases apart. The CDR3 measures 14 amino acids from cysteine to phenylalanine. Only the CDR3 DNA is retained, 42 bases long and in frame from the first base.

This clonotype was detected ten times or more. The target of this receptor is not known. Per-base quality was not reported, and no clone a single base away is much larger than it. The TCR beta CDR3 regions were amplified from the RNA transcripts. A first-round RT-PCR of the TCR CDR3 used the HTBI primer set with the Qiagen OneStep RT-PCR kit. Libraries were constructed in a second round of multiplex PCR, after which size selection and purification were performed. Paired-end sequencing of the libraries was performed with 100 bp reads on an Illumina HiSeq2000. The original methods were these. SOAPnuke was used to process the raw data, removing reads that contained adapters or uncalled bases, had a mean Phred below 15, or lacked an exact match to the constant primer or identifier. High-quality paired reads were merged using COPE v1.2.5, and each unique nucleotide sequence was defined as a clonotype. MiTCR v1.1 was used to align the clonotypes against IMGT TRBV, TRBD and TRBJ reference segments. Only V-J combinations with frequency above 0.0001, covering about 99% of repertoires, were analysed. The TCS score was defined as the ratio of F50 (clonal expansion) to E x V (chaos), calculated using BLOSUM62-based TCRdist between CDR3 peptides within each V-J. Welch's t-statistics and random forest reduced several hundred V-J features to 10 to 15, which were used in a naive Bayes classifier (R e1071). TCRdb reprocessing: public reads trimmed at Q25 with fastp, clones called with MiXCR, in-frame beta chains kept. Each CDR3 protein appears once, grouped with its most common genes and DNA. The V and J calls were determined by TCRdb, not by the authors. For this sample the table gives 480,000 or so distinct CDR3 sequences, of which around an eighth were detected only once. Around 17% of the sample is taken by the ten largest.

Source material: blood. The receptor's source is a woman aged 18-29 years with Graves' hyperthyroidism. The chain couples TRBV12-3 or TRBV12-4 to TRBJ1-1, and the D gene may be TRBD1, 6 bases matching. The CDR3 region reads CASSSFPGVTEAFF. At the DNA level, the sequence is TGTGCCAGCAGTTCCTTCCCAGGGGTCACTGAAGCTTTCTTT.